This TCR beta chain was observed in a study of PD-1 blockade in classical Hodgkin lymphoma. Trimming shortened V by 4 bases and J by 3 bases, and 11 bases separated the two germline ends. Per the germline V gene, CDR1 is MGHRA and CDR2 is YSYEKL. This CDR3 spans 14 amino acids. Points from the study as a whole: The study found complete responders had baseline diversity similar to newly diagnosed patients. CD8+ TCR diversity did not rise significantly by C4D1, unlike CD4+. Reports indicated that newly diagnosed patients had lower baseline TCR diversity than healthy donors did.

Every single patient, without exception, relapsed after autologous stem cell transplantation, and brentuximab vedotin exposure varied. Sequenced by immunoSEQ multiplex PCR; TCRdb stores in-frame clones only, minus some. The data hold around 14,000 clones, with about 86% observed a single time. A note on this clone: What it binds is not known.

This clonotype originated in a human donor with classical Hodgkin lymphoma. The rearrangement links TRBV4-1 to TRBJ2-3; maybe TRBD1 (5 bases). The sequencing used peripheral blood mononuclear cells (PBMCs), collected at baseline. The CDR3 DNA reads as TGCGCCAGCAGCCCAGGGTGGGGTACAGATACGCAGTATTTT. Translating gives CASSPGWGTDTQYF.